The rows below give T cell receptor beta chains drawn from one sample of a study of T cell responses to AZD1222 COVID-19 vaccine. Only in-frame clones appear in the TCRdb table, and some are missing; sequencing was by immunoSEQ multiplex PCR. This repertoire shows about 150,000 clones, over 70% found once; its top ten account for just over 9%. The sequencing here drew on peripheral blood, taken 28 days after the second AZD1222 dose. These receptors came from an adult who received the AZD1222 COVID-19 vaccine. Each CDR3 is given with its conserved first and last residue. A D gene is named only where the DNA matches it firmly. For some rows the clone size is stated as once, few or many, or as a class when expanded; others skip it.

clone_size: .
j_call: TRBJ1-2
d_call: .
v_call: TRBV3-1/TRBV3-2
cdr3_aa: CASSQDPRASKIF
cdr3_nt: TGTGCCAGCAGCCAAGATCCGAGGGCTTCGAAAATCTTC

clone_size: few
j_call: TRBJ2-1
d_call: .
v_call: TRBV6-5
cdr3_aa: CASSPRGYNEQFF
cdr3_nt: TGTGCCAGCAGTCCTAGAGGGTACAATGAGCAGTTCTTC

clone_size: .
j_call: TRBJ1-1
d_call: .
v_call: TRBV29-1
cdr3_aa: CSVDRGGNTEAFF
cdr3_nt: TGCAGCGTTGACCGGGGAGGGAACACTGAAGCTTTCTTT

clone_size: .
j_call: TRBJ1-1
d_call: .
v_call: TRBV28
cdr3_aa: CASSFRGTEAFF
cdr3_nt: TGTGCCAGCAGTTTTAGGGGCACTGAAGCTTTCTTT

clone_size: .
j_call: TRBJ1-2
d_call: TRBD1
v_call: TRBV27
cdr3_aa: CASSFTLTGVGYTF
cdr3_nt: TGTGCCAGCAGTTTTACTTTAACAGGGGTTGGCTACACCTTC

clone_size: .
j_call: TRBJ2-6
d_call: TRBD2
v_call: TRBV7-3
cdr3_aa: CASSLMGRVGANVLTF
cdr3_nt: TGTGCCAGCAGCTTAATGGGGAGGGTTGGGGCCAACGTCCTGACTTTC

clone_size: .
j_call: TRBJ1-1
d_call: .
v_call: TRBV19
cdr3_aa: CASSMGQSNTEAFF
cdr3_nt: TGTGCCAGTAGTATGGGGCAGTCGAACACTGAAGCTTTCTTT

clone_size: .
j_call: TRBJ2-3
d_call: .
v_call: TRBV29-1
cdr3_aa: CSVGDSPPDTQYF
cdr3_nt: TGCAGCGTTGGGGACTCCCCCCCAGATACGCAGTATTTT

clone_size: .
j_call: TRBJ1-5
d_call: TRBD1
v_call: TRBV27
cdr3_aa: CASRNYRGGNQPQHF
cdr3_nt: TGTGCCAGCAGAAATTACAGGGGAGGCAATCAGCCCCAGCATTTT

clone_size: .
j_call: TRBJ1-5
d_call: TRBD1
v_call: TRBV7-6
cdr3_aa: CASSSDRGWPQHF
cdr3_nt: TGTGCCAGCAGCTCCGACAGGGGATGGCCCCAGCATTTT

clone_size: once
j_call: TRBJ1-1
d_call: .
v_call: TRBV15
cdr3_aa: CATSRDVVLGTEAFF
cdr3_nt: TGTGCCACCAGCAGAGATGTGGTTTTGGGCACTGAAGCTTTCTTT

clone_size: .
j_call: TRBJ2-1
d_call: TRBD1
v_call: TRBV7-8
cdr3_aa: CASSRDRALRTVDEQFF
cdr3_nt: TGTGCCAGCAGCCGAGACAGGGCCTTGCGAACGGTCGATGAGCAGTTCTTC

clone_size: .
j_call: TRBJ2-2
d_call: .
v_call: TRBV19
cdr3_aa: CASLGVTGELFF
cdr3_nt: TGTGCCTCCCTGGGGGTGACCGGGGAGCTGTTTTTT

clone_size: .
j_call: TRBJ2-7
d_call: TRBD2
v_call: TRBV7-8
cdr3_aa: CASSYGLVDYEQYF
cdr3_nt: TGTGCCAGCAGCTATGGACTAGTCGACTACGAGCAGTACTTC

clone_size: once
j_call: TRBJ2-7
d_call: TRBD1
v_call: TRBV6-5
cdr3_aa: CASSNNRGKNEQYF
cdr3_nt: TGTGCCAGCAGTAACAACAGGGGGAAGAACGAGCAGTACTTC

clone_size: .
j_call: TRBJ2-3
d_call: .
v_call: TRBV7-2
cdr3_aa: CASSQRRVDTQYF
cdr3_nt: TGTGCCAGCAGTCAACGAAGGGTGGATACGCAGTATTTT

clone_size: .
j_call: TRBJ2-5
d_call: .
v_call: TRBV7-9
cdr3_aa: CASSFSPLGPETQYF
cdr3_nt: TGTGCCAGCAGCTTCAGCCCCCTCGGGCCGGAGACCCAGTACTTC

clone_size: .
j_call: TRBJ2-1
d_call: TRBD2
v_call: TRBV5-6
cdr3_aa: CASSLVPAGTLDEQFF
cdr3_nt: TGTGCCAGCAGCTTGGTTCCAGCGGGAACCCTCGATGAGCAGTTCTTC

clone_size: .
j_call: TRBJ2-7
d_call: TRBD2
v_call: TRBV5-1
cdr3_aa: CASSLGGRGSYEQYF
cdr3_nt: TGCGCCAGCAGCTTGGGAGGGAGGGGATCCTACGAGCAGTACTTC

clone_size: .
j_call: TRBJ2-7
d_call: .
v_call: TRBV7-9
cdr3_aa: CASSRQQTSYEQYF
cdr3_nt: TGTGCCAGCAGCCGACAGCAAACCTCCTACGAGCAGTACTTC

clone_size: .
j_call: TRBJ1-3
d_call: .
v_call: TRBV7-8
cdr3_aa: CASSLARSPGNTIYF
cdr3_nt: TGTGCCAGCAGCTTAGCACGTTCCCCTGGAAACACCATATATTTT

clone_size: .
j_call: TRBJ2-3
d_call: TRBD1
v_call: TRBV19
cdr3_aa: CASRATGRDTQYF
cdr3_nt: TGTGCCAGTCGGGCGACAGGGCGGGATACGCAGTATTTT

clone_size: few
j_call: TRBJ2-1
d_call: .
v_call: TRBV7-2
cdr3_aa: CASSLGAVYNEQFF
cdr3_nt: TGTGCCAGCAGCTTGGGGGCGGTCTACAATGAGCAGTTCTTC

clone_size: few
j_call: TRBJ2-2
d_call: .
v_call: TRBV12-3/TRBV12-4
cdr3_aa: CASSTGGFGELFF
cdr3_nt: TGTGCCAGCAGCACAGGCGGATTCGGGGAGCTGTTTTTT

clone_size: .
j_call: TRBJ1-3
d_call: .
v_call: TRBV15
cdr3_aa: CATSRDLGVRNTIYF
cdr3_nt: TGTGCCACCAGCAGAGATCTTGGAGTTCGAAACACCATATATTTT

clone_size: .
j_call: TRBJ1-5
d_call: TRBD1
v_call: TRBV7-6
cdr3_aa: CASSRRTGQDQPQHF
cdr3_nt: TGTGCCAGCAGTCGTAGGACAGGGCAGGATCAGCCCCAGCATTTT

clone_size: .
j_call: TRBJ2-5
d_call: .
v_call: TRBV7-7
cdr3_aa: CASSLEGSGETQYF
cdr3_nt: TGTGCTAGCAGCTTAGAGGGTTCGGGTGAGACCCAGTACTTC

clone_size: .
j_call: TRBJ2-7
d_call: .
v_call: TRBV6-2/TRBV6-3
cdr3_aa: CASSYLLGLETWEQYF
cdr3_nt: TGTGCCAGCAGTTACTTACTAGGGTTGGAAACTTGGGAGCAGTACTTC

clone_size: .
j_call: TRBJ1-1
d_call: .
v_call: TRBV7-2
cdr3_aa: CASSLDRSSWTEAFF
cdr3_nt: TGTGCCAGCAGCTTAGACAGGTCCTCGTGGACTGAAGCTTTCTTT

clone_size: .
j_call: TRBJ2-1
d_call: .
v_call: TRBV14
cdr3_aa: CASSLSLAGNNEQFF
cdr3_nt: TGTGCCAGCAGCCTATCACTAGCAGGAAACAATGAGCAGTTCTTC

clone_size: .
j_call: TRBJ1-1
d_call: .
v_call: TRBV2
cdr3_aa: CASTLMDVSTEAFF
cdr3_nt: TGTGCCAGCACCTTGATGGACGTGAGCACTGAAGCTTTCTTT

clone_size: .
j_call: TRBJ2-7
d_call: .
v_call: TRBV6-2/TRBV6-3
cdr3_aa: CASSGQKSYEQYF
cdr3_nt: TGTGCCAGCAGCGGGCAGAAGTCCTACGAGCAGTACTTC

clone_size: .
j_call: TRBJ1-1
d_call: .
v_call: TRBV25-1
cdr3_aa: CASSQWVPKGEAFF
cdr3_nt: TGTGCCAGCAGCCAATGGGTCCCGAAGGGTGAAGCTTTCTTT

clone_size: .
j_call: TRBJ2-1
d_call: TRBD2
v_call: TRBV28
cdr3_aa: CASTEIAGSSYNEQFF
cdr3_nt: TGTGCCAGCACCGAAATAGCGGGAAGCTCCTACAATGAGCAGTTCTTC

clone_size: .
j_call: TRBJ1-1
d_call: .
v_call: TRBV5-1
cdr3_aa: CASSLGAGMGSNTEAFF
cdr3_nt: TGCGCCAGCAGCTTGGGGGCCGGGATGGGCTCGAACACTGAAGCTTTCTTT

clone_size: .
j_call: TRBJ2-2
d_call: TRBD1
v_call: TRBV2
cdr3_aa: CASSGQGRNTGELFF
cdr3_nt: TGTGCCAGCAGTGGACAGGGGCGGAACACCGGGGAGCTGTTTTTT

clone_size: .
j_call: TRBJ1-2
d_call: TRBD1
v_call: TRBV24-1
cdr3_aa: CATSDSDRVGYTF
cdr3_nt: TGTGCCACCAGTGATTCCGACAGGGTAGGCTACACCTTC

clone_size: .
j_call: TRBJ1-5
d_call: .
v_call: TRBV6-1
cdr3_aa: CASSEAWSGSPQHF
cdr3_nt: TGTGCCAGCAGTGAAGCATGGTCGGGATCGCCCCAGCATTTT

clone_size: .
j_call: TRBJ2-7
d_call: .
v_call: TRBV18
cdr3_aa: CASSLTSWQKNEQYF
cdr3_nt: TGTGCCAGCTCACTAACTAGCTGGCAGAAAAACGAGCAGTACTTC

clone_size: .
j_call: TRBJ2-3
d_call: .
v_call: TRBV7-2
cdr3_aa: CASSETAGRVNTDTQYF
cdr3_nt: TGTGCCAGCAGCGAAACCGCGGGGCGGGTAAACACAGATACGCAGTATTTT

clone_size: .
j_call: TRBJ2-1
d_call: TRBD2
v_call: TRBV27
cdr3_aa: CASSLGGSYNEQFF
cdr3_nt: TGTGCCAGCAGCTTGGGGGGGTCCTACAATGAGCAGTTCTTC

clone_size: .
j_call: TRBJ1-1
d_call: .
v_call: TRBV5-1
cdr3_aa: CASSLVAGPNTEAFF
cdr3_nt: TGCGCCAGCAGCTTGGTCGCTGGCCCGAACACTGAAGCTTTCTTT

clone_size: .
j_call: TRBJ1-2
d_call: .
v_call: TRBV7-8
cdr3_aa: CASSPQAADYGYTF
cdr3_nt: TGTGCCAGCAGCCCGCAGGCAGCCGACTATGGCTACACCTTC

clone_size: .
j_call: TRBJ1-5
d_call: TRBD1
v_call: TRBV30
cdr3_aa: CAWSRDRDQPQHF
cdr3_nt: TGTGCCTGGTCTCGGGACAGGGATCAGCCCCAGCATTTT

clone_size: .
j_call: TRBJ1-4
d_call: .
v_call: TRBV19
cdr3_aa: CASNRGGNEKLFF
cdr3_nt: TGTGCCAGTAACCGGGGGGGTAATGAAAAACTGTTTTTT

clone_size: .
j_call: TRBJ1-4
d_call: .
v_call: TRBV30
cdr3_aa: CASQGDARNEKLFF
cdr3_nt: TGTGCCTCCCAGGGCGATGCCCGTAATGAAAAACTGTTTTTT

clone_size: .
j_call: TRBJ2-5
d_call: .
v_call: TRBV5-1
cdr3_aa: CASSLEGSGETQYF
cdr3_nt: TGCGCCAGCAGCTTAGAGGGATCCGGGGAGACCCAGTACTTC

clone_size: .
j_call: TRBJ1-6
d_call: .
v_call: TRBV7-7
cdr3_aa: CASSLEESPLHF
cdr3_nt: TGTGCTAGCAGCTTGGAGGAATCACCCCTCCACTTT